This TCR beta chain was identified in a study of siplizumab effects on memory and regulatory T cells. Study-level points and caveats: The authors did not confirm suppressive function in proliferating Tregs from siplizumab cultures. Researchers could map only a minor fraction of alloreactive clones to unstimulated subsets. Significantly reduced by siplizumab was the cumulative frequency of alloreactive sequences, namely those traceable to unstimulated CD4+ memory cells. The diversity of naive T cells seemed greater than that of memory cells, and their alloresponse contribution seemed major.

In regard to this clone: Its antigen is not identified.

Germline CDR1 SGDLS, CDR2 YYNGEE. V was clipped by 0 bases and J by 0 bases, with 3 bases between them. The CDR3 length is 13 residues. Clones were read by immunoSEQ multiplex PCR, and TCRdb kept only the in-frame ones, dropping some. The sample gives tens of thousands of clones, 89% of which show up once; roughly 0.25% is in the top ten. This chain uses TRBV9 with TRBJ2-5; no clear D gene. This receptor was identified in a human donor in good health. The sample was naive CD4+ T cells sorted from blood. This chain's CDR3 is CASSVGDQETQYF. The DNA of the CDR3 is TGTGCCAGCAGCGTAGGGGACCAAGAGACCCAGTACTTC.